What follows are 12 T cell receptor beta chains derived from one specimen sequenced in a study of T cells in Graves' hyperthyroidism and ophthalmopathy. From RNA transcripts, TCR beta CDR3 regions were amplified. First-round RT-PCR of the TCR CDR3 relied on the HTBI primer set. TCRdb recomputed calls from the multiplex PCR reads with MiXCR, one row per CDR3 protein. Of hundreds of thousands of distinct CDR3 sequences in the sample, 14% were seen once. Sequenced material: blood. The receptors originated from a woman between 18 and 29 years old with Graves' hyperthyroidism.

This chain uses TRBV5-8 with TRBJ2-7; tentatively, D is TRBD1 (5 bases). V was pared by 1 base and J by 6 bases, with 23 bases between. The CDR3 length is 17 residues. Germline CDR1 SGHTS, CDR2 YDEGEE. CDR3 bases: TGTGCCAGCAGCTTGTGGGGCTATCGGACGGGTTCCGGCGAGCAGTACTTC. It is translated as CASSLWGYRTGSGEQYF. Drawing the rest from reference TRBV5-8 and TRBJ2-7, the complete variable domain is EAGVTQSPTHLIKTRGQQATLRCSPISGHTSVYWYQQALGLGLQFLLWYDEGEERNRGNFPPRFSGRQFPNYSSELNVNALELEDSALYLCASSLWGYRTGSGEQYFGPGTRLTVT.

In this sample, this clonotype turned up many times. V is TRBV3-1 and J is TRBJ1-3; D gene unclear. This CDR3 comprises 11 residues. In germline, CDR1 is LGHDT, CDR2 YNNKEL (reference sequence). V was cut by 1 base and J by 6 bases, with 1 base left in between. CDR3: CASSQVNTIYF. The CDR3 DNA reads TGTGCCAGCAGCCAAGTAAACACCATATATTTT.

This clonotype has a count of ten or more. The chain recombines TRBV27 with TRBJ2-3; D is possibly TRBD1 (5 bases). Germline V gives CDR1 MNHEY, CDR2 SMNVEV (reference sequence). The CDR3 has 15 amino acids. The V end lost 5 bases, the J end lost 2 bases, and 14 bases lay between the germline ends. The CDR3 DNA reads as TGTGCCAGCAGTCCCCATCAGACAGCCACAGATACGCAGTATTTT. Amino acid sequence: CASSPHQTATDTQYF.

The rearrangement links TRBV24-1 to TRBJ1-2; 7 nucleotides agree with TRBD1. From germline, CDR1 is KGHDR and CDR2 SFDVKD. V shed 3 bases, J shed 5 bases, and the junction held 5 bases outside the gene matches. The CDR3 length is 14 residues. Here the CDR3 reads CATSDRDRAYGYTF. CDR3 sequence (DNA): TGTGCCACCAGTGATCGGGACAGAGCTTATGGCTACACCTTC.

This clonotype was seen ten or more times. V and J are TRBV30 and TRBJ2-1, with TRBD2 matching over 12 bases. The CDR3 has 13 amino acids. The germline V gene has CDR1 GTSNPN and CDR2 SVGIG (reference sequence). Trimming took 5 bases from V and 8 from J; bases not matched to a gene: 4. The CDR3 DNA reads as TGTGCCTGGTCTAGCGGGAGGGCCCATGAGCAGTTCTTC. As protein: CAWSSGRAHEQFF.

Ten or more counts support this clonotype. The chain carries TRBV11-2 and TRBJ2-7; 10 positions match TRBD2. This CDR3 contains 14 residues. Germline assignment: CDR1 SGHAT and CDR2 FQNNGV. J was trimmed by 3 bases and V by 6 bases; bases with no gene match: 5. This chain's CDR3 is CASRAASGGYEQYF. The DNA of the CDR3 is TGTGCCAGCAGGGCTGCTAGCGGGGGCTACGAGCAGTACTTC.

V gene TRBV7-9 combines with J gene TRBJ1-6; 10 bases are shared with TRBD1. J was trimmed by 7 bases and V by 1 base; bases with no gene match: 13. The CDR3 runs to 19 residues. In germline, CDR1 is SEHNR, CDR2 FQNEAQ (reference sequence). The CDR3 protein is CASSLGDRGRNAINSPLHF. CDR3 DNA: TGTGCCAGCAGCTTAGGTGACAGGGGGCGAAATGCCATAAATTCACCCCTCCACTTT.

This clonotype was found a few times. The V gene is TRBV4-3, the J gene TRBJ2-5; D perhaps matches TRBD1 (6 bases). Germline-derived CDR1 and CDR2 are LGHNA and YSLEER. V dropped 0 bases and J dropped 8 bases, with 22 bases sitting between them. The CDR3 runs to 17 residues. The CDR3 loop reads CASSQDLLIRGIGTQYF. The DNA of the CDR3 is TGCGCCAGCAGCCAAGATCTTTTGATCAGGGGAATCGGAACCCAGTACTTC.

The chain has TRBV4-2 and TRBJ2-7; D possibly corresponds to TRBD1 (6 bases). With 1 base removed from V and 7 bases from J, the gap between germline ends came to 17 bases. CDR1 is LGHNA, CDR2 YNFKEQ, per germline. The CDR3 totals 15 residues. In nucleotides, the CDR3 is TGTGCCAGCAGCCAAGCGGAGACAGGTCCGGGGGAGCAGTACTTC. This encodes CASSQAETGPGEQYF.

The genes are TRBV28 and TRBJ2-2; 7 bases line up with TRBD2. The CDR3 totals 19 residues. The germline gives CDR1 MDHEN, CDR2 SYDVKM. V lost 3 bases to trimming and J lost 2 bases; unmatched junction nucleotides: 15. Here the CDR3 DNA reads TGTGCCAGCAGTTTCCGGGTGGGACTACCCGTACCCAACACCGGGGAGCTGTTTTTT. Protein product: CASSFRVGLPVPNTGELFF.

This sequence joins TRBV19 and TRBJ1-2; tentatively, D is TRBD1 (6 bases). The CDR3 loop spans 17 amino acids. Trimming cost V 9 bases and J 3 bases, with 26 bases left between them. CDR1 and CDR2 (germline): LNHDA, SQIVND (reference sequence). The CDR3 loop reads CASFPGTPTTNYYGYTF. The CDR3 nucleotides are TGTGCCAGCTTCCCCGGGACACCCACAACCAATTACTATGGCTACACCTTC.

This chain connects TRBV6-6 to TRBJ1-2, with 9 bases lining up with TRBD1. V shed 0 bases, J shed 4 bases, and the junction held 6 bases outside the gene matches. Germline values: CDR1 MNHNY, CDR2 SVGAGI (reference sequence). The CDR3 length is 16 residues. The DNA for the CDR3 is TGTGCCAGCAGTTACTCGGGACAGGGAAGAATCTATGGCTACACCTTC. Its protein product is CASSYSGQGRIYGYTF.